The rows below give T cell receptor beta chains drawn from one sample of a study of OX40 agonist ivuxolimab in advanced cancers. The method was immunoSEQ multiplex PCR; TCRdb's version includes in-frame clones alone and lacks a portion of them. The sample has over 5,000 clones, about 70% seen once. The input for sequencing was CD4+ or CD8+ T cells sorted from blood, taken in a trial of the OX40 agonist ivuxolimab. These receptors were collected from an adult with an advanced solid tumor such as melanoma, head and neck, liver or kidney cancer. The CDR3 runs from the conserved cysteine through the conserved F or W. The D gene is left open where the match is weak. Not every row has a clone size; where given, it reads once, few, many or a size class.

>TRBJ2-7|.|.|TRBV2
TGTGCCAGCAGGGGGCCGGGAGAGGGGGATAAGGAAAGAACCTACGAGCAGTACTTC
CASRGPGEGDKERTYEQYF
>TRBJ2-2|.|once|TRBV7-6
TGTGCCAGCAGCTTGGAACAGGGATTCAACCAGGAGCTGTTTTTT
CASSLEQGFNQELFF
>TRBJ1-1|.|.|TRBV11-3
TGTGCCAGCAGCTTAATCGGGGGGATGAACACTGAAGCTTTCTTT
CASSLIGGMNTEAFF
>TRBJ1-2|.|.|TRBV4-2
TGTGCCAGCAGCCTTAACTATGGCTACACCTTC
CASSLNYGYTF
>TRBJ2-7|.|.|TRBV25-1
TGTGCCAGCAGTCTACAGGGATACTACGAGCAGTACTTC
CASSLQGYYEQYF
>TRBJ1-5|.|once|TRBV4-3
TGCGCCAGCAGCCAAGCGTGGGGTAGCAATCAGCCCCAGCATTTT
CASSQAWGSNQPQHF
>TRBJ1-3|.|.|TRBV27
TGTGCCAGCAGTTCGGGCTATTCGGGAAACACCATATATTTT
CASSSGYSGNTIYF
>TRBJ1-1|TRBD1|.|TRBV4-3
TGCGCCAGCAACCAGGGGGCTTGGGGGAACACTGAAGCTTTCTTT
CASNQGAWGNTEAFF
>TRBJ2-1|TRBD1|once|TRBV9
TGTGCCAGCAGGTCTGGTCAGGGGGTGGGCAATGAGCAGTTCTTC
CASRSGQGVGNEQFF
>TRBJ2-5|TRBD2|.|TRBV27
TGTGCCAGCAGTTTATTCGCTAGCGGGGGGTGGATAAGAGAGACCCAGTACTTC
CASSLFASGGWIRETQYF
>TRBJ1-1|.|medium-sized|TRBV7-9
TGTGCCAGCAGCTTGGGAGGGTTGAACACTGAAGCTTTCTTT
CASSLGGLNTEAFF
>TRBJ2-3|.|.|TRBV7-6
TGTGCCAGCAGCTTAGCGGGGCGTACACACACAGATACGCAGTATTTT
CASSLAGRTHTDTQYF
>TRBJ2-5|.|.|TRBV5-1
TGCGCCAGCAGCTTGTATGGGCAATTACGCCAAGAGACCCAGTACTTC
CASSLYGQLRQETQYF
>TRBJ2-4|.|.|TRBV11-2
TGTGCCAGCAGCGACCGCGGACGGCAGGCCAAAAACATTCAGTACTTC
CASSDRGRQAKNIQYF
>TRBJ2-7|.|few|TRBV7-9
TGTGCCAGCAGCTTGGATTACGAGCAGTACTTC
CASSLDYEQYF
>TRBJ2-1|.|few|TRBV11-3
TGTGCCAGCAGCTCTTGGGAAAATGAGCAGTTCTTC
CASSSWENEQFF
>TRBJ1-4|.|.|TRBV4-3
TGCGCCAGCAGCCAAGATCGGTCGGCAGGGAAAAATGAAAAACTGTTTTTT
CASSQDRSAGKNEKLFF
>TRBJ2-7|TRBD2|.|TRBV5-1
TGCGCCAGCAGCTCTTTTATCCGGGAGGGCTACGAGCAGTACTTC
CASSSFIREGYEQYF
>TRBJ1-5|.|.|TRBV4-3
TGCGCCAGCAGCCAGGCGTGGGGTAGCAATCAGCCCCAGCATTTT
CASSQAWGSNQPQHF
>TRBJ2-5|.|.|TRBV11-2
TGTGCCAGCAGCTTAGATCTAAGGGGGACGTACCAAGAGACCCAGTACTTC
CASSLDLRGTYQETQYF
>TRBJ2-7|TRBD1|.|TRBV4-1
TGCGCCAGCAGCCCGTTAAGCCCGGGACAGCCTGCCTACGAGCAGTACTTC
CASSPLSPGQPAYEQYF
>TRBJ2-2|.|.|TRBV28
TGTGCCAGCAGTTTAAGTGGCCGTACCGGGGAGCTGTTTTTT
CASSLSGRTGELFF
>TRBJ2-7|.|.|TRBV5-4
TGTGCCAGCAGCGGGGGGACATCTTCCTCCTACGAGCAGTACTTC
CASSGGTSSSYEQYF
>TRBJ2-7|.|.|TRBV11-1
TGTGCCAGCAGCTTAGATCTCGACAGCACCTACGAGCAGTACTTC
CASSLDLDSTYEQYF
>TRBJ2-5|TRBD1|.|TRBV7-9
TGTGCCAGCAGCTCCGGGACAGCCTTTGGGGAGACCCAGTACTTC
CASSSGTAFGETQYF
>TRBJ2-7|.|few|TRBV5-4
TGTGCCAGCAGCTTCGACTACGAGCAGTACTTC
CASSFDYEQYF
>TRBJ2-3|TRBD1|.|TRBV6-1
TGTGCCAGCAGTTATGACAGGGTGTCGAGTTATTTT
CASSYDRVSSYF
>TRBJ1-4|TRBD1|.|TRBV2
TGTGCCAGCAGTGATAGGGCAGGGGGATTTAATGAAAAACTGTTTTTT
CASSDRAGGFNEKLFF
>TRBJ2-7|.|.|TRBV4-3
TGCGCCAGCAGCCAATCATCGACCAGCGAGCAGTACTTC
CASSQSSTSEQYF
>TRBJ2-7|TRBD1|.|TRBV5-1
TGCGCCAGCAGTCGGGGACAGGGGACCTCCTACGAGCAGTACTTC
CASSRGQGTSYEQYF
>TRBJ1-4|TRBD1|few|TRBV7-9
TGTGCCAGCAGCACCCGGGACAGCCTCGGGGAAAAACTGTTTTTT
CASSTRDSLGEKLFF